This T cell receptor beta chain is from a study of cytomegalovirus exposure and HLA in healthy donors. Whole-study findings and limits: CMV serostatus was the only immune exposure information that was available.

A remark on this clone: Its antigen remains unknown.

Per the germline V gene, CDR1 is LNHDA and CDR2 is SQIVND (reference sequence). The V gene end was trimmed by 7 bases and the J gene end by 5 bases; junction bases not matched to a gene: 12. This CDR3 contains 15 residues. Unrecorded immune exposure was likely among donors, who were nominally healthy when sampled. The PCR made use of 60 Vbeta and 13 Jbeta primers. TCRdb's copy holds only in-frame clones and misses some; the assay was immunoSEQ multiplex PCR. The sample contains 100,000 or so clones, 70% of which appear only once. J is TRBJ2-3 and V is TRBV19; 7 nucleotides match TRBD2. This TCR was recovered from a man in his forties or fifties in good health and CMV-seropositive. The sequenced sample consisted of PBMCs. CDR3 coding DNA: TGTGCCAGTAAAGAGACCGGGCTAGCGGTAGATACGCAGTATTTT. Its translation is CASKETGLAVDTQYF.